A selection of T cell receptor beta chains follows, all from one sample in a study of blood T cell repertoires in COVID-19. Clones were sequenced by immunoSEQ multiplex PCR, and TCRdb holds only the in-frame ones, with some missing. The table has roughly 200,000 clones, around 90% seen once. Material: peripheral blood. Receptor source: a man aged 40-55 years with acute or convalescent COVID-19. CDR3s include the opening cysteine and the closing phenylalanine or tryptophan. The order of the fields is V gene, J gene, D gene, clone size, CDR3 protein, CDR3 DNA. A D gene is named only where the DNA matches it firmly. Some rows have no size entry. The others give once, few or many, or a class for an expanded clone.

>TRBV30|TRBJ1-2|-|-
CAWSPLRGYTF
TGTGCCTGGAGTCCCCTTAGAGGCTACACCTTC
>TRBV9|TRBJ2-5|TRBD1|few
CASSVDQGVYQETQYF
TGTGCCAGCAGCGTAGACCAGGGGGTGTACCAAGAGACCCAGTACTTC
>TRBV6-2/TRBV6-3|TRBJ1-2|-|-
CASSYISLSGLNYGYTF
TGTGCCAGCAGTTATATATCGCTTTCAGGGCTCAACTATGGCTACACCTTC
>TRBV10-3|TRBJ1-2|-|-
CAISGTQGDYGYTF
TGTGCCATCAGTGGAACACAGGGAGACTATGGCTACACCTTC
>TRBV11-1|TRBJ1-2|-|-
CASSPRSGGRGYTF
TGTGCCAGCAGCCCCCGTTCGGGGGGCCGAGGCTACACCTTC
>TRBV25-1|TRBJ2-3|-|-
CASSAGDTQYF
TGTGCCAGCAGTGCGGGGGATACGCAGTATTTT
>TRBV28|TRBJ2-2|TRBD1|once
CASSSHGQGRAGELFF
TGTGCCAGCAGTAGCCACGGACAGGGTCGGGCCGGGGAGCTGTTTTTT
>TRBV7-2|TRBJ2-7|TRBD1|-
CASSSGTAIYEQYF
TGTGCCAGCAGCTCCGGGACAGCGATTTACGAGCAGTACTTC
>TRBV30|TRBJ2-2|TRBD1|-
CAWSRSGQGYTGELFF
TGTGCCTGGAGTCGTTCGGGACAGGGGTATACCGGGGAGCTGTTTTTT
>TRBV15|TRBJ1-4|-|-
CATSREGALNEKLFF
TGTGCCACCAGCAGAGAAGGGGCCCTTAATGAAAAACTGTTTTTT
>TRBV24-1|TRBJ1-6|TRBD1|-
CATSNRDRGNSPLHF
TGTGCCACCAGCAATCGGGACAGGGGGAATTCACCCCTCCACTTT
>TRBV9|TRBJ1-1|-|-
CASSVATGRGEAFF
TGTGCCAGCAGCGTAGCTACAGGGCGGGGGGAAGCTTTCTTT
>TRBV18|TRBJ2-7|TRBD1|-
CASSPRGQGPYEQYF
TGTGCCAGCTCACCGCGCGGACAGGGGCCCTACGAGCAGTACTTC
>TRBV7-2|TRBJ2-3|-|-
CASGIGGGGDTQYF
TGTGCCAGCGGCATAGGGGGGGGCGGGGATACGCAGTATTTT
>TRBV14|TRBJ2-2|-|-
CASSQTTRTGELFF
TGTGCCAGCAGCCAAACTACCCGCACCGGGGAGCTGTTTTTT
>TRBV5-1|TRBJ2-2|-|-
CASSLYALNTGELFF
TGCGCCAGCAGCTTGTACGCGCTGAACACCGGGGAGCTGTTTTTT